The present T cell receptor beta chain was sequenced within a study of blood T cell repertoires in COVID-19 (dated by TCRdb to between 2020 and 2021). About the full investigation: The collaborator samples originated in the United States, Italy and Spain and spanned the acute and convalescent phases of COVID-19. Nearly every sample came with metadata listing a de-identified subject ID, COVID-19 status, age in years and sex. Samples came from the ongoing ImmuneRACE study (first 160 participants) plus 1,254 subjects from 6 global collaborators. The repertoires were released in a freely available public database intended as a resource for research on the immune response to SARS-CoV-2. HLA class I and class II types, where available, came from metadata supplied by the sample provider rather than from assay-based typing. Subjects who had been exposed to COVID-19, were actively infected with it, or had recovered from it provided the deeply sampled blood TCRbeta repertoires that made up the dataset. The material from the prospective study consisted of cDNA or gDNA derived from T cells, B-cell-depleted T cells, or PBMCs.

Overall results and qualifications from the work: The amount of clinical and demographic metadata varied by source and participant and was provided uncurated.

Notes on this clone: What this receptor recognizes is not known. Base quality data are lacking; no much larger clone is found one base away.

V loses 4 bases at its end and J loses 1 base; junction bases beyond the gene matches: 13. CDR1 is given as SGHVS and CDR2 as FNYEAQ, both from the germline V gene. The CDR3 starts with the cysteine, ends with the phenylalanine, and has 20 residues. The retained sequence is limited to the CDR3, 60 bases, with the frame set at the first base. Enrolling through a virtual design, the prospective study's participants ranged in age from roughly 18 to 95 years and lived across 20 to 30 United States geographic areas. In the prospective study, cohorts were assigned on the basis of participant-reported clinical history obtained from a screening survey and a study questionnaire. In the prospective study, mobile phlebotomists collected whole blood, serum and a nasopharyngeal or oropharyngeal swab from each participant. Participants in the prospective study had the option to provide additional blood draws and questionnaires over an approximately 2-month period. Before DNA extraction, blood samples from the prospective study were shipped at room temperature or frozen.

The immunoSEQ Assay, a bias-controlled multiplex PCR, was used to amplify TCRbeta CDR3 regions from genomic DNA. The authors' pipeline ran thus. The number of nucleated cells in each sample was estimated by amplification of reference gene primers within the assay. To quantify the absolute abundance of each unique TCRbeta CDR3 rearrangement, sequence reads were collapsed and filtered. For each sample, productive Simpson clonality was calculated as the square root of Simpson's diversity index over productive rearrangements. The table comes from immuneACCESS by way of TCRdb, which keeps in-frame sequences with V and J called. Part of the clones is missing from these tables; in studies checked, under half for an unresolved V gene and the rest for unknown reasons. That table is the source of V, J and clone size, and D and trimming were worked out from the DNA. The sample table records under 300,000 clones; about nine tenths of these occur just once. Around 6% of the sample comes from the top ten.

Source material: PBMCs or T cells enriched from blood (not recorded which). The rearrangement combines TRBV7-6 with TRBJ2-6; TRBD1 fits 10 bases in the junction. The sequence was obtained from a woman aged 25 to 39 with acute COVID-19. The nucleotides are TGTGCCAGCAGCTCGGCGACAGGGGGCTCCCTACTATCTGGGGCCAACGTCCTGACTTTC. Translated, it gives CASSSATGGSLLSGANVLTF.